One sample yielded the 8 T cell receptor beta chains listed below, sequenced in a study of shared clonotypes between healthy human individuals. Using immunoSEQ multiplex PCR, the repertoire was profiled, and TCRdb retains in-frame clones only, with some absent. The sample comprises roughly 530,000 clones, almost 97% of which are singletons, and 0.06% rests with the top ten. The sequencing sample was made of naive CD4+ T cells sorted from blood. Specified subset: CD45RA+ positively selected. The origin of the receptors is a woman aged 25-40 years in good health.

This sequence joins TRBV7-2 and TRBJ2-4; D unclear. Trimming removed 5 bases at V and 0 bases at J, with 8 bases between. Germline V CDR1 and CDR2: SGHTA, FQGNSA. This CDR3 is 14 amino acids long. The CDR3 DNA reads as TGTGCCAGCAGCGAAACACTAGCCAAAAACATTCAGTACTTC. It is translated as CASSETLAKNIQYF.

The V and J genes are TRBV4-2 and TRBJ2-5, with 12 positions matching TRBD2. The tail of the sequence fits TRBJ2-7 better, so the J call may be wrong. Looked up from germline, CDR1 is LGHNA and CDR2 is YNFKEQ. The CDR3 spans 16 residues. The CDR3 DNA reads TGTGCCAGCAGCCAACGGACTAGCGGGGACTCCTACGAGCAGTACTTC. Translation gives CASSQRTSGDSYEQYF.

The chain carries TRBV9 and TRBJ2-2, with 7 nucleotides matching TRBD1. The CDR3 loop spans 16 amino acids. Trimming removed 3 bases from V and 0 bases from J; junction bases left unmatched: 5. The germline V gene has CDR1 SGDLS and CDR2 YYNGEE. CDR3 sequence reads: CASSAPGTANTGELFF. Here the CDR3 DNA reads TGTGCCAGCAGCGCCCCCGGGACAGCGAACACCGGGGAGCTGTTTTTT. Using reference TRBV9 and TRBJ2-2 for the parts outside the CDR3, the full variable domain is DSGVTQTPKHLITATGQRVTLRCSPRSGDLSVYWYQQSLDQGLQFLIQYYNGEERAKGNILERFSAQQFPDLHSELNLSSLELGDSALYFCASSAPGTANTGELFFGEGSRLTVL.

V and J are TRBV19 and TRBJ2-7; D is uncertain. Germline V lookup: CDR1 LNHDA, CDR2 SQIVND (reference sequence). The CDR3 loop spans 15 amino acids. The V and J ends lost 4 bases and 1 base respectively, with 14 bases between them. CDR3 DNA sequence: TGTGCCAGTAGTAAGACCGCGGACGGTTCCTACGAGCAGTACTTC. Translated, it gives CASSKTADGSYEQYF.

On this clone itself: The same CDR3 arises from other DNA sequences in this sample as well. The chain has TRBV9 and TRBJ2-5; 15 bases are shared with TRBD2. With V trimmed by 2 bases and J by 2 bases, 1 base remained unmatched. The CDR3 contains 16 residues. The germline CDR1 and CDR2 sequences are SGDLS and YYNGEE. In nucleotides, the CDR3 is TGTGCCAGCAGCGTGGGACTAGCGGGAGGACAAGAGACCCAGTACTTC. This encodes CASSVGLAGGQETQYF.

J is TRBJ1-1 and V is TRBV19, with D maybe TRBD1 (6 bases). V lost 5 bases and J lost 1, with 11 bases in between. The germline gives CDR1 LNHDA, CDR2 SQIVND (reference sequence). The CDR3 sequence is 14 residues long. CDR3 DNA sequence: TGTGCCAGTAGTGCATCACAGGGGAACACTGAAGCTTTCTTT. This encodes CASSASQGNTEAFF.

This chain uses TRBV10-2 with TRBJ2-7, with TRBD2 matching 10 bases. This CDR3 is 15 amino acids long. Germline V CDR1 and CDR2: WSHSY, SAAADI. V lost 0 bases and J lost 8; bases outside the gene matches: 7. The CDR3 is CASSESGGLAEKQYF. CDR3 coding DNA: TGCGCCAGCAGTGAGTCTGGAGGACTAGCGGAAAAGCAGTACTTC.

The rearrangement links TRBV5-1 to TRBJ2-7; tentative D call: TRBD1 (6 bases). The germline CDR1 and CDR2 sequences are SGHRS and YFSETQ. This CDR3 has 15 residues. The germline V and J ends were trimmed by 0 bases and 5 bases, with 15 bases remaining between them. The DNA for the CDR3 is TGCGCCAGCAGCTTGGCCAGTGACAGGATGAACGAGCAGTACTTC. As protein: CASSLASDRMNEQYF.